This TCR beta chain was sequenced during a study of blood T cell repertoires in COVID-19. Trimming removed 4 bases from V and 0 bases from J, with 7 bases in between. The length of the CDR3 is 13 residues. Germline values: CDR1 SGHNT, CDR2 YYREEE (reference sequence). Profiling relied on immunoSEQ multiplex PCR, and the TCRdb table lists in-frame clones only, not all of them. The sample records 100,000 to 150,000 clones, 70% to 90% being singletons. Sequences were obtained from peripheral blood. The chain combines TRBV5-4 with TRBJ1-2, with unresolved D. The TCR sequence derives from a human donor in a cohort sampled during active COVID-19. The chain's CDR3 is CASSLTSNYGYTF. The CDR3 DNA follows: TGTGCCAGCAGCCTGACTTCTAACTATGGCTACACCTTC.